Described below is a single TCR beta chain sequence and its context. The target antigen is unknown. Looked up from germline, CDR1 is SGHVS and CDR2 is FQNEAQ. With 2 bases removed from V and 3 bases from J, the gap between germline ends came to 8 bases. This CDR3 comprises 14 residues. Expressed TCRB transcripts were sequenced, since all the RNA that had been isolated was reverse transcribed. Sequencing used immunoSEQ multiplex PCR; TCRdb keeps in-frame clones, though not all of them. Of over 200,000 clones listed, 11% are singletons. The sample belongs to a study of beta chain features in type 1 diabetes. Findings of the study overall: Across all four CD4+ subsets, people with type 1 diabetes showed modestly shorter TCRB CDR3s. The naive, central memory and Treg TCRB repertoires of patients appeared to be more similar to one another than those of healthy donors.

Sequencing was carried out using naive CD4+ T cells from blood. The V and J genes are TRBV7-8 and TRBJ1-5; D may be TRBD1 (6 bases). The receptor was isolated from a man younger than 45 with type 1 diabetes. CDR3 coding DNA: TGTGCCAGCAGCTTAAGGACAGCCAATCAGCCCCAGCATTTT. Translated, it gives CASSLRTANQPQHF. The entire variable domain, with the rest obtained from reference TRBV7-8 and TRBJ1-5, is as follows: GAGVSQSPRYKVAKRGQDVALRCDPISGHVSLFWYQQALGQGPEFLTYFQNEAQLDKSGLPSDRFFAERPEGSVSTLKIQRTQQEDSAVYLCASSLRTANQPQHFGDGTRLSIL.